Shown below are 9 T cell receptor beta chains from a single sample sequenced in a study of graft-versus-host responses after intestinal transplantation. Only in-frame clones appear in the TCRdb table, and some are missing; sequencing was by immunoSEQ multiplex PCR. The profile shows 20,000 or so clones, approximately 92% of them singletons. The sample consisted of PBMCs, taken less than 400 days after transplant. The receptor set was obtained from a human patient who received an intestinal transplant, so some T cells may come from the graft donor.

The gene calls are TRBV28 and TRBJ2-1; TRBD2 agrees at 7 bases. The CDR3 spans 14 residues. The germline V gene encodes CDR1 MDHEN and CDR2 SYDVKM. The V segment lost 2 bases and the J segment 6 bases; nucleotides outside the gene matches: 4. CDR3 sequence: CASSLGTTVNEQFF. In DNA, the CDR3 is TGTGCCAGCAGTTTAGGGACTACAGTCAATGAGCAGTTCTTC.

The V gene is TRBV11-1, the J gene TRBJ2-6; no clear D gene. Trimming stripped 2 bases from V and 0 bases from J, with 2 bases between. This CDR3 is 14 amino acids long. The germline CDR1 and CDR2 sequences are SGHAT and FQDESV (reference sequence). The CDR3 is CASSLPSGANVLTF. DNA for the CDR3: TGTGCCAGCAGCTTACCCTCTGGGGCCAACGTCCTGACTTTC.

The chain's CDR3 is CASSPAGTGFGTGELFF. CDR3 nucleotides: TGTGCCAGCAGCCCAGCTGGGACGGGGTTTGGGACCGGGGAGCTGTTTTTT. The rearrangement joins TRBV7-3 to TRBJ2-2; D possibly uses TRBD1 or TRBD2 (5 bases each). CDR1 is SGHTA, CDR2 FQGTGA, per germline. V was cut by 5 bases and J by 5 bases, with 21 bases left in between. The CDR3 is 17 amino acids.

The rearrangement joins TRBV9 to TRBJ2-2; 8 nucleotides align to TRBD1. The CDR3 sequence is 14 residues long. Germline V CDR1 and CDR2: SGDLS, YYNGEE. Trimming cost V 2 bases and J 4 bases; bases outside gene matches: 1. CDR3 in DNA: TGTGCCAGCAGCGTCACAGGGGGCACCGGGGAGCTGTTTTTT. It specifies CASSVTGGTGELFF.

The chain joins TRBV9 to TRBJ1-5, with 12 nucleotides matching TRBD1. The germline gives CDR1 SGDLS, CDR2 YYNGEE. This CDR3 comprises 16 residues. After removal of 3 bases from V and 3 bases from J, the junction contained 4 bases not matched to a gene. CDR3 nucleotides: TGTGCCAGCAGCGCCGGGACAGGGGGCAACAATCAGCCCCAGCATTTT. Translated: CASSAGTGGNNQPQHF.

This rearrangement joins TRBV6-1 to TRBJ2-7, with TRBD2 as a possible D gene (5 bases). Germline CDR1 MNHNS, CDR2 SASEGT. V lost 3 bases, J lost 5 bases, and 5 bases lay in between. The CDR3 contains 11 residues. The CDR3 DNA reads as TGTGCCAGCAGTGAGGGAGACGAGCAGTACTTC. Translated, it gives CASSEGDEQYF.

This clone was seen only a few times. V usage is TRBV10-3 and J usage is TRBJ2-7; 7 nucleotides match TRBD1. The CDR3 is 14 residues long. Trimming at V came to 6 bases and at J to 2 bases, leaving 7 bases not matched to a gene. Germline V gives CDR1 ENHRY, CDR2 SYGVKD. This CDR3 is CAISYDREPYEQYF. The CDR3 coding sequence is TGTGCCATCAGCTATGACAGGGAACCCTACGAGCAGTACTTC.

The chain links TRBV6-1 to TRBJ2-3, with 9 bases that match TRBD1. The trim removed 0 bases at V and 4 bases at J, leaving 2 bases unmatched. This CDR3 has 15 amino acids. Germline V gene data show CDR1 as MNHNS and CDR2 as SASEGT. CDR3 sequence: CASSEATGGPDTQYF. For the CDR3, the DNA is TGTGCCAGCAGTGAAGCGACAGGGGGACCAGATACGCAGTATTTT.

The rearrangement uses TRBV11-2 and TRBJ2-7; tentatively, D is TRBD1 or TRBD2 (5 bases each). This CDR3 comprises 14 residues. With 5 bases removed from V and 0 bases from J, the gap between germline ends came to 11 bases. CDR1 and CDR2 from the germline V gene are SGHAT and FQNNGV. The CDR3 sequence: CASSSPGTSYEQYF. The CDR3 DNA is TGTGCCAGCAGCAGTCCCGGGACCTCCTACGAGCAGTACTTC. The full variable domain, its missing parts supplied by reference TRBV11-2 and TRBJ2-7, is EAGVAQSPRYKIIEKRQSVAFWCNPISGHATLYWYQQILGQGPKLLIQFQNNGVVDDSQLPKDRFSAERLKGVDSTLKIQPAKLEDSAVYLCASSSPGTSYEQYFGPGTRLTVT.